The 18 T cell receptor beta chains below were found in one sample sequenced in a study of Ad26.COV2.S vaccination and SARS-CoV-2 variants (dated by TCRdb to the early 2020s). The sample's time point label, in plain terms: individuals recovered from natural SARS-CoV-2 infection. Library preparation employed the immunoSEQ multiplex PCR assay. The source is immuneACCESS, and TCRdb retained only in-frame sequences with V and J called. Part of the clones is not carried over; for the studies checked, unresolved V genes explain less than half of this, and the remainder is unexplained. Across this sample there are about 100,000 clones, with roughly 80% seen only once. Around 16% of the sample belongs to the ten largest clones. This specimen was peripheral blood, taken after recovery from COVID-19. These receptors were taken from a human donor who had recovered from COVID-19.

The rearrangement uses TRBV6-6 and TRBJ2-1; D is perhaps TRBD2 (6 bases). The CDR3 is 13 amino acids. Per germline, CDR1 MNHNY and CDR2 SVGAGI (reference sequence). Trimming stripped 5 bases from V and 6 bases from J, with 11 bases between. This CDR3 is CASSPAGINEQFF. The DNA of the CDR3 is TGTGCCAGCAGTCCGGCGGGGATCAATGAGCAGTTCTTC.

This chain uses TRBV15 with TRBJ1-2, with unresolved D. The CDR3 runs 13 residues. CDR1 and CDR2 from the germline V gene are LNHNV and YYDKDF (reference sequence). V gave up 3 bases and J gave up 6 bases, with 11 bases separating them. The CDR3 nucleotides are TGTGCCACCAGCAGGGCCGTTTTGGATGGCTACACCTTC. Translating gives CATSRAVLDGYTF.

V and J are TRBV2 and TRBJ2-1, with 14 bases that match TRBD2. The CDR3 has 17 amino acids. The germline CDR1 and CDR2 sequences are SNHLY and FYNNEI. The J segment lost 8 bases and the V segment lost 6 bases, leaving 12 bases of the junction unmatched. The chain's CDR3 is CASSAGLAGGWIHEQFF. The CDR3 DNA follows: TGTGCCAGCAGCGCCGGACTAGCGGGGGGCTGGATACATGAGCAGTTCTTC.

This chain uses TRBV5-5 with TRBJ1-6, with 8 bases fitting TRBD1. There are 16 residues in the CDR3. Per germline, CDR1 SGHKS and CDR2 YYEKEE (reference sequence). V shed 0 bases, J shed 5 bases, and the junction held 4 bases outside the gene matches. In DNA, the CDR3 is TGTGCCAGCAGCTTGGCCCAGGGGGCACATAATTCACCCCTCCACTTT. Its protein is CASSLAQGAHNSPLHF.

A single count supports this clone. The genes are TRBV7-3 and TRBJ1-1; 12 bases agree with TRBD1. Per germline, CDR1 SGHTA and CDR2 FQGTGA. V lost 5 bases, J lost 9 bases, and 4 bases stayed unmatched. This CDR3 region has 13 residues. The CDR3 region is CASSLGTGGKAFF. The DNA of the CDR3 is TGTGCCAGCAGCCTGGGGACAGGGGGCAAAGCTTTCTTT.

The chain carries TRBV24-1 and TRBJ2-3, with D perhaps given as TRBD1 or TRBD2 (6 bases each). The CDR3 totals 16 residues. V was clipped by 3 bases and J by 6 bases, with 18 bases between them. The germline V gene has CDR1 KGHDR and CDR2 SFDVKD. The CDR3 protein is CATSDPPQGGGDTQYF. CDR3 sequence (DNA): TGTGCCACCAGTGATCCTCCACAGGGAGGTGGGGATACGCAGTATTTT.

This chain links TRBV5-1 with TRBJ1-6; 9 bases are a match to TRBD1. Germline CDR1 reads SGHRS; CDR2 reads YFSETQ. After removal of 4 bases from V and 14 bases from J, the junction contained 4 bases not matched to a gene. This CDR3 contains 12 residues. CDR3 amino acids: CASSSDRGALHF. The CDR3 nucleotides read TGCGCCAGCAGCAGCGACAGGGGGGCCCTCCACTTT.

This chain connects TRBV4-1 to TRBJ1-5; 8 bases line up with TRBD1. V was pared by 3 bases and J by 7 bases, with 8 bases of the junction left unmatched. The CDR3 is made up of 15 amino acids. The germline V gene has CDR1 MGHRA and CDR2 YSYEKL. The CDR3 loop is CASSHRDRGGQPQHF. The DNA of the CDR3 is TGCGCCAGCAGCCACCGTGACAGGGGTGGACAGCCCCAGCATTTT.

In this sample, this clone turned up once. V and J are TRBV7-3 and TRBJ1-1; D unresolved. The CDR3 is 13 residues long. The germline V gene encodes CDR1 SGHTA and CDR2 FQGTGA. Trimming took off 5 bases at V and 3 bases at J, with 10 bases between the two ends. In nucleotides, the CDR3 is TGTGCCAGCAGCCTTCAAAAGGACACTGAAGCTTTCTTT. Its protein product is CASSLQKDTEAFF.

The chain employs TRBV19 and TRBJ1-5; possible D gene TRBD1, 6 bases. Germline values: CDR1 LNHDA, CDR2 SQIVND (reference sequence). V was pared by 5 bases and J by 7 bases, with 21 bases between. The CDR3 runs to 16 residues. This CDR3 reads CASSPVGQGFGQPQHF. DNA of the CDR3: TGTGCCAGTAGTCCCGTGGGGCAGGGGTTTGGGCAGCCCCAGCATTTT.

The genes are TRBV27 and TRBJ1-4, with D uncertain. This CDR3 contains 15 residues. Germline V gives CDR1 MNHEY, CDR2 SMNVEV (reference sequence). Trimming removed 7 bases from V and 3 bases from J, with 15 bases in between. CDR3 sequence (DNA): TGTGCCAGCATGAGGGCCCGAGGAGCTAATGAAAAACTGTTTTTT. This sequence encodes CASMRARGANEKLFF.

This clone showed up just a few times. The V call is TRBV4-1, the J call TRBJ2-7; TRBD1 aligns across 8 bases. CDR1 and CDR2 (germline): MGHRA, YSYEKL. The CDR3 is 15 amino acids. J was trimmed by 3 bases and V by 4 bases; bases with no gene match: 8. As DNA, the CDR3 is TGCGCCAGCAGCCTAACGGGGACAGGCAACTACGAGCAGTACTTC. Translating it yields CASSLTGTGNYEQYF.

V is TRBV5-1 and J is TRBJ2-5; 11 positions agree with TRBD1. Losses at the gene ends were 4 bases for V and 2 bases for J; bases not matched to a gene: 13. Per germline, CDR1 SGHRS and CDR2 YFSETQ. The CDR3 length is 18 residues. The CDR3 bases are TGCGCCAGCAGCCTCTCCGGGACAGGGGGGGATCCGCAAGAGACCCAGTACTTC. Translation gives CASSLSGTGGDPQETQYF. Supplemented by reference TRBV5-1 and TRBJ2-5, the full variable domain reads KAGVTQTPRYLIKTRGQQVTLSCSPISGHRSVSWYQQTPGQGLQFLFEYFSETQRNKGNFPGRFSGRQFSNSRSEMNVSTLELGDSALYLCASSLSGTGGDPQETQYFGPGTRLLVL.

The rearrangement uses TRBV28 and TRBJ1-5; D possibly corresponds to TRBD1 (6 bases). Trimming left V 3 bases short and J 2 bases short, with 11 bases between. The CDR3 runs to 15 residues. Germline loops: CDR1 MDHEN, CDR2 SYDVKM. The CDR3 DNA reads as TGTGCCAGCAGTTTGGGGGCACTTGGCAATCAGCCCCAGCATTTT. Translated: CASSLGALGNQPQHF.

The CDR3 DNA follows: TGCGCCAGCATGGAGTGGGGTAACACTGAAGCTTTCTTT. Its translation is CASMEWGNTEAFF. The J gene is TRBJ1-1, the V gene TRBV5-1; no clear D. Germline V lookup: CDR1 SGHRS, CDR2 YFSETQ. V lost 6 bases and J lost 2, with 11 bases in between. CDR3 length: 13 residues.

The chain carries TRBV19 and TRBJ2-7; perhaps TRBD2 as D (5 bases). The CDR3 length is 14 residues. Trimming left V 3 bases short and J 2 bases short, with 11 bases between. Germline values: CDR1 LNHDA, CDR2 SQIVND (reference sequence). The chain's CDR3 is CASSIPGKAYEQYF. The CDR3 nucleotides are TGTGCCAGTAGTATTCCGGGAAAAGCCTACGAGCAGTACTTC.

The gene calls are TRBV29-1 and TRBJ2-1; possible D gene TRBD2, 5 bases. V shed 3 bases and J shed 0 bases, with 6 bases lying between them. This CDR3 comprises 13 residues. The V gene's germline CDR1 is SQVTM and CDR2 ANQGSEA. CDR3 bases: TGCAGCGTTGAGGGGAGCTCCTACAATGAGCAGTTCTTC. This encodes CSVEGSSYNEQFF.

This clone was seen only a few times. The V gene is TRBV5-4, the J gene TRBJ1-2; the D gene is possibly TRBD1 (6 bases). The ends were cut back, 4 bases at V and 4 bases at J, with 14 bases in the middle. Per the germline V gene, CDR1 is SGHNT and CDR2 is YYREEE (reference sequence). The length of the CDR3 is 14 residues. The CDR3 bases are TGTGCCAGCAGCCTGGACAGTCTCTCCTATGGCTACACCTTC. Protein sequence: CASSLDSLSYGYTF. The variable domain in full, with the rest retrieved from reference TRBV5-4 and TRBJ1-2, is ETGVTQSPTHLIKTRGQQVTLRCSSQSGHNTVSWYQQALGQGPQFIFQYYREEENGRGNFPPRFSGLQFPNYSSELNVNALELDDSALYLCASSLDSLSYGYTFGSGTRLTVV.